The 17 T cell receptor beta chains reported below all come from one sample, sequenced in a study of blood T cell repertoires in COVID-19. This table comes from immunoSEQ multiplex PCR, and its TCRdb copy is limited to in-frame clones, with some not included. The sample lists about 69,000 clones, more than 80% occurring once. The sequenced sample consisted of peripheral blood. Receptors originate from a man aged 50-60 years with COVID-19, enrolled during active disease.

V usage is TRBV5-1 and J usage is TRBJ1-2, with 11 bases that match TRBD1. V shed 0 bases and J 8 bases; nucleotides not matched to a gene: 9. This CDR3 has 16 residues. The germline gives CDR1 SGHRS, CDR2 YFSETQ. CDR3 sequence (DNA): TGCGCCAGCAGCTTGGAGTCCCGGGACAGGGGGGGCGGCTACACCTTC. This codes for CASSLESRDRGGGYTF.

The chain combines TRBV28 with TRBJ1-2; D gene uncertain. The CDR3 spans 13 residues. Germline CDR1 MDHEN, CDR2 SYDVKM. Trimming shortened V by 5 bases and J by 6 bases, and 13 bases separated the two germline ends. The chain's CDR3 is CASSTGSYNGYTF. CDR3 in DNA: TGTGCCAGCAGTACGGGGTCGTATAATGGCTACACCTTC.

This sequence joins TRBV19 and TRBJ1-1; D perhaps matches TRBD1 (5 bases). This CDR3 is 14 amino acids long. Trimming took 6 bases from V and 6 from J, leaving 17 bases between them. Germline V gene data show CDR1 as LNHDA and CDR2 as SQIVND (reference sequence). CDR3 DNA: TGTGCCAGTAGGGAACGGACAAGACTGGCTGAAGCTTTCTTT. Translation gives CASRERTRLAEAFF.

This clone was found once. The gene calls are TRBV13 and TRBJ2-1, with 8 bases that match TRBD2. This CDR3 has 14 residues. Germline CDR1 reads PRHDT; CDR2 reads FYEKMQ (reference sequence). Trimming removed 4 bases from V and 6 bases from J; junction bases left unmatched: 5. The CDR3 coding sequence is TGTGCCAGCAGCTCAGGACTAGCACGCAATGAGCAGTTCTTC. Translation: CASSSGLARNEQFF.

The chain recombines TRBV5-4 with TRBJ2-7; the D gene is possibly TRBD1 (5 bases). Germline-derived CDR1 and CDR2 are SGHNT and YYREEE (reference sequence). V lost 4 bases and J 5 bases, leaving 19 bases between the germline ends. The CDR3 loop spans 15 amino acids. CDR3 sequence: CASSQPSPGLNEQYF. CDR3 coding DNA: TGTGCCAGCAGCCAACCTTCGCCAGGGTTGAACGAGCAGTACTTC.

CDR3 in amino acids: CASSQGWTGINSPLHF. The CDR3 DNA reads as TGTGCCAGCAGCCAGGGTTGGACAGGGATTAATTCACCCCTCCACTTT. The chain links TRBV3-1 (or the pseudogene TRBV3-2) to TRBJ1-6; 8 bases are shared with TRBD1. CDR1 is LGHDT and CDR2 is YNNKEL in the germline V gene (reference sequence). CDR3 length equals 16 residues. The V and J ends lost 3 bases and 6 bases, in that order; junction bases with no gene match: 7.

The chain combines TRBV24-1 with TRBJ2-3; 7 bases match TRBD1. V lost 1 base, J lost 6 bases, and 9 bases stayed unmatched. CDR1 is KGHDR and CDR2 is SFDVKD in the germline V gene. The length of the CDR3 is 16 residues. CDR3 sequence (DNA): TGTGCCACCAGTGATTTCCCCCAGGGGGTTAGGGATACGCAGTATTTT. It encodes CATSDFPQGVRDTQYF.

The chain links TRBV7-9 to TRBJ1-3; D uncertain. The V gene's germline CDR1 is SEHNR and CDR2 FQNEAQ (reference sequence). This CDR3 contains 12 residues. V was clipped by 4 bases and J by 7 bases, with 8 bases between them. CDR3 DNA: TGTGCCAGCAGCTCTACCTCGAACACCATATATTTT. Translation gives CASSSTSNTIYF.

This chain connects TRBV2 to TRBJ1-5; weak D call: TRBD1 (6 bases). Germline V gene sequence: CDR1 SNHLY, CDR2 FYNNEI. The CDR3 has 15 amino acids. V was shortened by 1 base and J by 2 bases, with 9 bases between the two germline ends. CDR3 protein: CASSEGGLGNQPQHF. The CDR3 nucleotides are TGTGCCAGCAGTGAAGGGGGGCTTGGCAATCAGCCCCAGCATTTT.

This chain connects TRBV6-5 to TRBJ2-7; no clear D gene. This CDR3 spans 15 amino acids. Germline loops: CDR1 MNHEY, CDR2 SVGAGI. The V end lost 2 bases, the J end lost 6 bases, and 17 bases lay between the germline ends. The CDR3 region is CASSYSIAGVFEQYF. CDR3 DNA sequence: TGTGCCAGCAGTTACAGCATAGCCGGAGTCTTCGAGCAGTACTTC.

CDR3 sequence: CASSSNGGKADTQYF. The CDR3 DNA is TGTGCCAGCAGCTCTAACGGGGGGAAGGCAGATACGCAGTATTTT. The chain recombines TRBV7-2 with TRBJ2-3; 7 bases are shared with TRBD2. Trimming took 4 bases from V and 4 from J; bases not matched to a gene: 8. The CDR3 sequence is 15 residues long. Germline CDR1 reads SGHTA; CDR2 reads FQGNSA.

A single count supports this clone. The V and J genes are TRBV6-1 and TRBJ1-4; no reliable D call. The CDR3 is made up of 14 amino acids. The germline V gene has CDR1 MNHNS and CDR2 SASEGT. With 3 bases removed from V and 6 bases from J, the gap between germline ends came to 11 bases. In nucleotides, the CDR3 is TGTGCCAGCAGTGACCCAGGCTTCGATGAAAAACTGTTTTTT. Translation: CASSDPGFDEKLFF.

The chain has TRBV11-2 and TRBJ2-1, with 14 bases identical to TRBD2. Germline V lookup: CDR1 SGHAT, CDR2 FQNNGV. CDR3 length: 19 amino acids. J gave up 0 bases and V 6 bases, and 10 bases lay outside the gene matches. CDR3 residues: CASRNPGLAGALSYNEQFF. CDR3 bases: TGTGCCAGCAGAAATCCGGGACTAGCGGGGGCCCTCTCCTACAATGAGCAGTTCTTC.

V is TRBV19 and J is TRBJ2-1, with D uncertain. From germline, CDR1 is LNHDA and CDR2 SQIVND (reference sequence). There are 15 residues in the CDR3. The V and J ends lost 6 bases and 1 base respectively, with 13 bases between them. The CDR3 DNA follows: TGTGCCAGTAGGCCTGACTCGTTTTCCTACAATGAGCAGTTCTTC. Amino acids: CASRPDSFSYNEQFF.

This chain connects TRBV7-9 to TRBJ1-1, with 7 bases that match TRBD1. This CDR3 contains 14 residues. Unmatched junction bases numbered 2, after V lost 3 bases and J lost 1 base. Germline assignment: CDR1 SEHNR and CDR2 FQNEAQ (reference sequence). CDR3 sequence: CASSLGTANTEAFF. CDR3 coding DNA: TGTGCCAGCAGCTTGGGGACAGCGAACACTGAAGCTTTCTTT.

This clone showed up just once. The V gene is TRBV6-5, the J gene TRBJ1-2; a weak D match, TRBD1 (6 bases). V was shortened by 6 bases and J by 4 bases, with 12 bases between the two germline ends. Germline V CDR1 and CDR2: MNHEY, SVGAGI. The CDR3 has 13 residues. The CDR3, as DNA: TGTGCCAGCAGGATAGGACAGAGCTATGGCTACACCTTC. It yields the protein CASRIGQSYGYTF.

V is TRBV5-4 and J is TRBJ2-7; TRBD1 is a possible D gene (6 bases). Germline CDR1 is SGHNT and CDR2 is YYREEE (reference sequence). This CDR3 is 14 amino acids long. Trimming took 5 bases from V and 0 from J, leaving 12 bases between them. The CDR3 loop is CASSLQGLSYEQYF. The CDR3 nucleotides read TGTGCCAGCAGTTTGCAGGGGCTCTCCTACGAGCAGTACTTC.